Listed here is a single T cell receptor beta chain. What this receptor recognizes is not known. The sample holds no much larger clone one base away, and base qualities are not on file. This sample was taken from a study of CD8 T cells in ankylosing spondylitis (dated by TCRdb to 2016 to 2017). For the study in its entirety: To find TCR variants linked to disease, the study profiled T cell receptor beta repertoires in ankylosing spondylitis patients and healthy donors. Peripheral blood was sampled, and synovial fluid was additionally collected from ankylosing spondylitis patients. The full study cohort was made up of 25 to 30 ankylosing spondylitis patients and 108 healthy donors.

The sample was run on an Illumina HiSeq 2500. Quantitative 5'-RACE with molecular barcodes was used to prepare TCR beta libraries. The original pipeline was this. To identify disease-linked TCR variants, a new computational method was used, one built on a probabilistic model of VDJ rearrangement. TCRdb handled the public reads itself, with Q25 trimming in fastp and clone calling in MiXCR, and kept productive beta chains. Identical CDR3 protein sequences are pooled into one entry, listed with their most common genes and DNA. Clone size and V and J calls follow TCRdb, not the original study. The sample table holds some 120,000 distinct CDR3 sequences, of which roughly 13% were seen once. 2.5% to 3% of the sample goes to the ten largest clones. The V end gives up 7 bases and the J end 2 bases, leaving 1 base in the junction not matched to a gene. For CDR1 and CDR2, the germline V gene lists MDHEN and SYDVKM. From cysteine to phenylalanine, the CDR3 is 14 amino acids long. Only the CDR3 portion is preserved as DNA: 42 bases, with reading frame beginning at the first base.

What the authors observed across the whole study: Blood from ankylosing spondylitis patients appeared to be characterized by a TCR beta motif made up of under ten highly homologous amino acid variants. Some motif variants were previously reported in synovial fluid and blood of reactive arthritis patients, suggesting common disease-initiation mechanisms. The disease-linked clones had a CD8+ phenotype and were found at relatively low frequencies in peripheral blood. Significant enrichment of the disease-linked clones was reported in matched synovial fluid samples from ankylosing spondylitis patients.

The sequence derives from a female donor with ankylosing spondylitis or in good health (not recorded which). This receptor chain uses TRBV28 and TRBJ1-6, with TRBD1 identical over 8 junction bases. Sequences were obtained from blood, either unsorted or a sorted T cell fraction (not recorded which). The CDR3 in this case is CASKTGAYNSPLHF. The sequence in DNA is TGTGCCAGCAAGACAGGGGCCTATAATTCACCCCTCCACTTT.